This T cell receptor beta chain was profiled in a study of blood T cell repertoires in COVID-19. Clones were sequenced by immunoSEQ multiplex PCR, and TCRdb holds only the in-frame ones, with some missing. Of 160,000 or so clones in the sample, approximately 81% were seen once. Resolution of symptoms, clearance, or two negative PCRs was present in recovered Cohort 3 donors. The germline V gene encodes CDR1 SEHNR and CDR2 FQNEAQ (reference sequence). The V gene end was trimmed by 1 base and the J gene end by 0 bases; junction bases not matched to a gene: 0. This CDR3 has 15 residues. Sequences were obtained from PBMCs or T cells enriched from blood (not recorded which). The receptor comes from a woman between 45 and 60 years old who had recovered from COVID-19. The rearrangement joins TRBV7-9 to TRBJ1-5, with 7 nucleotides matching TRBD1. CDR3 in amino acids: CASSLGQGSNQPQHF. Here the CDR3 DNA reads TGTGCCAGCAGCTTAGGACAGGGTAGCAATCAGCCCCAGCATTTT.